These T cell receptor beta chains were read from a single sample in a study of response to subunit inactivated influenza vaccine. TCRdb called the RT-PCR reads again in MiXCR, with one record for every CDR3 protein. The sample shows about 800,000 distinct CDR3 sequences, 21% of them seen only once. The specimen comprised PBMCs from blood, sampled roughly 5 days after vaccination. Receptors originate from a man aged 45-65 years who received an inactivated influenza vaccine. Each CDR3 is given with its conserved first and last residue. A D gene is named only where the DNA matches it firmly. The listing skips clone size in some rows; elsewhere it reads once, few, many or a size class.

D,length,V,size,J,CDR3,DNA
TRBD2,15,TRBV7-2,many,TRBJ2-3,CASSPTGGRADTQYF,TGTGCCAGCAGTCCAACGGGGGGGCGCGCAGATACGCAGTATTTT
-,14,TRBV20-1,few,TRBJ1-1,CSARGGAMNTEAFF,TGCAGTGCTAGAGGGGGGGCAATGAACACTGAAGCTTTCTTT
-,15,TRBV6-1,-,TRBJ2-6,CASSNRDSGANVLTF,TGTGCCAGCAGCAACAGAGACTCTGGGGCCAACGTCCTGACTTTC
-,15,TRBV7-2,-,TRBJ2-7,CASSQSGGGLYEQYF,TGTGCCAGCAGCCAGTCGGGCGGTGGTTTATACGAGCAGTACTTC
TRBD1,13,TRBV12-3/TRBV12-4,many,TRBJ2-1,CASSSPGGEEQFF,TGTGCCAGCAGTTCCCCAGGGGGCGAGGAGCAGTTCTTC
TRBD1,16,TRBV6-1,-,TRBJ2-3,CASRSSRDRYTDTQYF,TGTGCCAGCAGGTCGAGCCGGGACAGATACACAGATACGCAGTATTTT
TRBD1,12,TRBV20-1,-,TRBJ1-2,CSAYRGDYGYTF,TGCAGTGCCTACAGGGGCGACTATGGCTACACCTTC
-,14,TRBV12-3/TRBV12-4,few,TRBJ2-2,CASSNREQTGELFF,TGTGCCAGCAGCAATCGAGAACAAACCGGGGAGCTGTTTTTT
-,16,TRBV5-1,few,TRBJ1-5,CASSIRPGYSNQPQHF,TGCGCCAGCAGCATCCGACCGGGCTATAGCAATCAGCCCCAGCATTTT
TRBD1,16,TRBV6-5,few,TRBJ2-1,CASSYTDREEYNEQFF,TGTGCCAGCAGTTACACGGACAGGGAGGAATACAATGAGCAGTTCTTC
-,12,TRBV12-3/TRBV12-4,-,TRBJ2-3,CASRINTDTQYF,TGTGCCAGCAGAATTAATACAGATACGCAGTATTTT
TRBD2,16,TRBV20-1,few,TRBJ2-3,CSARAGGLAGVDTQYF,TGCAGTGCTAGGGCAGGGGGACTAGCGGGAGTCGATACGCAGTATTTT
-,14,TRBV9,few,TRBJ2-1,CASSVRQANNEQFF,TGTGCCAGCAGCGTCCGACAGGCGAACAATGAGCAGTTCTTC
-,13,TRBV29-1,few,TRBJ1-2,CSVEDRQKDGYTF,TGCAGCGTTGAAGATCGACAGAAGGACGGCTACACCTTC
TRBD2,15,TRBV5-1,few,TRBJ2-5,CASSFSSGEEETQYF,TGCGCCAGCAGCTTCTCTAGCGGAGAGGAAGAGACCCAGTACTTC
-,11,TRBV29-1,many,TRBJ2-7,CSVGLGYEQYF,TGCAGCGTTGGCTTAGGCTACGAGCAGTACTTC
TRBD1,13,TRBV29-1,-,TRBJ1-4,CSVQRQGVEKLFF,TGCAGCGTTCAAAGACAGGGCGTCGAAAAACTGTTTTTT
-,15,TRBV28,-,TRBJ2-7,CASSSGSLPAREQYF,TGTGCCAGCAGTTCCGGGTCCCTCCCAGCGCGGGAGCAGTACTTC
-,14,TRBV20-1,-,TRBJ2-3,CSARNAGSTDTQYF,TGCAGTGCTAGAAATGCGGGGAGCACAGATACGCAGTATTTT
-,14,TRBV20-1,few,TRBJ2-5,CSAKTATPPETQYF,TGCAGTGCAAAAACTGCGACTCCTCCCGAGACCCAGTACTTC
-,15,TRBV28,few,TRBJ2-1,CASSSGSLGYNEQFF,TGTGCCAGCAGTTCGGGGAGTTTGGGTTACAATGAGCAGTTCTTC
TRBD1,17,TRBV5-1,-,TRBJ1-6,CASSLIQGNSYNSPLHF,TGCGCCAGCAGCTTGATACAGGGGAACTCCTATAATTCACCCCTCCACTTT
-,12,TRBV28,-,TRBJ2-7,CASSRTGIEQYF,TGTGCCAGCAGCCGCACGGGCATCGAGCAGTACTTC
-,17,TRBV7-2,-,TRBJ2-3,CASSLYWTTSSTDTQYF,TGTGCCAGCAGCTTATACTGGACAACATCTAGCACAGATACGCAGTATTTT
TRBD1,13,TRBV20-1,-,TRBJ2-3,CSARDTPRGRGYF,TGCAGTGCTAGAGATACGCCCAGGGGGCGTGGGTATTTT
-,17,TRBV7-8,-,TRBJ2-7,CASSLVHGGEYSYEQYF,TGTGCCAGCAGCTTAGTACATGGCGGGGAGTACTCCTACGAGCAGTACTTC
-,15,TRBV5-1,many,TRBJ2-1,CASREGFKKNNEQFF,TGCGCCAGCAGAGAGGGATTTAAGAAAAACAATGAGCAGTTCTTC
-,13,TRBV12-3/TRBV12-4,-,TRBJ1-6,CASTTEHNSPLHF,TGTGCCAGCACGACGGAACATAATTCACCCCTCCACTTT
-,14,TRBV6-5,-,TRBJ2-1,CASSYSRGINEQFF,TGTGCCAGCAGTTACTCCCGGGGTATCAATGAGCAGTTCTTC
TRBD2,16,TRBV28,-,TRBJ2-3,CASSLHSGGGADTQYF,TGTGCCAGCAGTCTACATAGCGGGGGTGGCGCAGATACGCAGTATTTT
-,14,TRBV25-1,few,TRBJ2-1,CASSASQTYNEQFF,TGTGCCAGCAGTGCTAGCCAAACGTACAATGAGCAGTTCTTC
-,14,TRBV20-1,-,TRBJ2-3,CSARAPDGTDTQYF,TGCAGTGCTAGAGCCCCAGACGGCACAGATACGCAGTATTTT
-,15,TRBV7-2,few,TRBJ2-1,CASSTRDIPYNEQFF,TGTGCCAGCAGCACCCGGGACATCCCATACAATGAGCAGTTCTTC
-,17,TRBV6-5,-,TRBJ2-7,CASSYATYREKAAEQYF,TGTGCCAGCAGTTACGCTACTTACAGGGAAAAGGCGGCCGAGCAGTACTTC
-,12,TRBV29-1,many,TRBJ2-2,CSVDRGTGELFF,TGCAGCGTTGACCGGGGGACCGGGGAGCTGTTTTTT
TRBD2,15,TRBV9,few,TRBJ2-5,CASTTSGGPGETQYF,TGTGCCAGCACTACTAGCGGGGGACCGGGAGAGACCCAGTACTTC
TRBD1,14,TRBV29-1,-,TRBJ2-3,CSGRTGARPDTQYF,TGCAGCGGACGGACAGGGGCCCGTCCAGATACGCAGTATTTT
-,17,TRBV28,many,TRBJ2-7,CASTARLGLGSGYEQYF,TGTGCCTCTACTGCACGTCTGGGGTTGGGCTCTGGCTACGAGCAGTACTTC
TRBD2,15,TRBV29-1,many,TRBJ2-1,CSVAGSGSSYNEQFF,TGCAGCGTCGCGGGGAGCGGGAGTAGCTACAATGAGCAGTTCTTC
TRBD2,15,TRBV7-2,few,TRBJ2-1,CASTTGTSGYNEQFF,TGTGCCAGCACCACAGGGACTAGCGGATACAATGAGCAGTTCTTC
-,14,TRBV4-2,few,TRBJ1-2,CASSQEERDYGYTF,TGTGCCAGCAGCCAAGAGGAAAGGGACTATGGCTACACCTTC
TRBD1,16,TRBV29-1,-,TRBJ2-2,CSVEDRGTGNTGELFF,TGCAGCGTTGAAGATCGGGGGACAGGGAACACCGGGGAGCTGTTTTTT
TRBD2,12,TRBV29-1,many,TRBJ2-5,CSVGTSPPTQYF,TGCAGCGTGGGGACTAGCCCCCCTACCCAGTACTTC
-,14,TRBV5-6,few,TRBJ2-5,CASSLADSQETQYF,TGTGCCAGCAGCTTGGCAGACAGCCAAGAGACCCAGTACTTC
TRBD1,14,TRBV7-9,-,TRBJ1-4,CASSLSRDREALFF,TGTGCCAGCAGCTTGTCCCGGGACAGGGAGGCACTGTTTTTT
TRBD2,14,TRBV5-1,-,TRBJ2-1,CASSFAGVINEQFF,TGCGCCAGCAGCTTCGCGGGAGTTATAAATGAGCAGTTCTTC
-,14,TRBV20-1,-,TRBJ2-5,CSARSQGHQETQYF,TGCAGTGCTAGATCCCAGGGGCACCAAGAGACCCAGTACTTC
TRBD2,16,TRBV29-1,-,TRBJ2-3,CSVDSRTSGSTDTQYF,TGCAGCGTTGACTCACGGACTAGCGGTAGCACAGATACGCAGTATTTT
TRBD1,14,TRBV11-2,few,TRBJ1-4,CASSLNQGVEKLFF,TGTGCCAGCAGCTTAAACCAGGGGGTTGAAAAACTGTTTTTT
TRBD2,18,TRBV18,few,TRBJ2-3,CASSPPLAGGVVADTQYF,TGTGCCAGCTCACCACCCCTAGCGGGGGGGGTAGTCGCAGATACGCAGTATTTT
-,13,TRBV10-3,few,TRBJ1-2,CAISESKGSGYTF,TGTGCCATCAGTGAGTCTAAAGGGTCGGGCTACACCTTC
-,14,TRBV28,-,TRBJ2-5,CASSSGTRKETQYF,TGTGCCAGCAGTTCCGGGACTCGCAAAGAGACCCAGTACTTC
TRBD1,17,TRBV29-1,few,TRBJ2-7,CSVEDPVPGQGRREQYF,TGCAGCGTTGAAGACCCCGTGCCGGGACAGGGGCGTAGGGAGCAGTACTTC
-,13,TRBV15,-,TRBJ2-3,CATSSGATDTQYF,TGTGCCACCAGCAGTGGGGCCACAGATACGCAGTATTTT
TRBD1,13,TRBV12-3/TRBV12-4,few,TRBJ2-7,CASSLTGFYEQYF,TGTGCCAGCAGTTTGACAGGGTTTTACGAGCAGTACTTC